This T cell receptor (beta chain) was retrieved from a study of shared clonotypes between healthy human individuals. Whole-study context: Per-donor plates numbered three CD4 naive, three CD4 memory, two CD8 naive and one CD8 memory. Study-level findings and limits: Several donors shared 5% to 5.5% of their naive CD4 clonotypes.

CD45RO-negative, CCR7-positively selected cells formed the naive CD8 fraction, excluding terminally differentiated effector memory CD45RA+ cells. The germline V gene encodes CDR1 SGHNT and CDR2 YYREEE (reference sequence). This CDR3 is 14 amino acids long. Trimming removed 0 bases from V and 0 bases from J, with 7 bases in between. Clones were sequenced by immunoSEQ multiplex PCR, and TCRdb holds only the in-frame ones, with some missing. The sample has around 2,100,000 clones, over 85% seen once. As for this clone: Its specificity is not known. The sample has other DNA sequences that encode this CDR3 too.

This rearrangement joins TRBV5-4 to TRBJ2-7; D is undetermined. Sequenced input: naive CD8+ T cells sorted from blood. This receptor was identified in a man aged 18-30 years in good health. The CDR3 loop reads CASSLGDLSYEQYF. The CDR3 DNA reads TGTGCCAGCAGCTTGGGTGATCTCTCCTACGAGCAGTACTTC. Together with reference TRBV5-4 and TRBJ2-7, the CDR3 gives the full variable domain: ETGVTQSPTHLIKTRGQQVTLRCSSQSGHNTVSWYQQALGQGPQFIFQYYREEENGRGNFPPRFSGLQFPNYSSELNVNALELDDSALYLCASSLGDLSYEQYFGPGTRLTVT.